This T cell receptor (beta chain) was obtained from a study of CD8+CD57+ T cells in acquired aplastic anemia. Overall study context: Each DNA sample taken from sorted CD4+ and CD8+ cells came to approximately 3.3 ug on average.

With 5 bases removed from V and 6 bases from J, the gap between germline ends came to 18 bases. The germline V gene encodes CDR1 SGHVS and CDR2 FQNEAQ. CDR3 size: 15 residues. Genomic DNA provided the template from which TCR beta VDJ and CDR3 profiles were obtained. Each CDR3 protein gets one entry after TCRdb re-called the reads with MiXCR. Altogether over 150,000 distinct CDR3 sequences are present, about two thirds being singletons, with the ten largest covering 45% to 60%. CD8+CD57+ cell expansion had been shown by flow cytometry in patients chosen for sequencing. This receptor was obtained from a human donor with aplastic anemia. Specimen: sorted CD4+, CD8+, or CD8+CD57+ T cells (not recorded which) from PBMCs. The chain has TRBV7-8 and TRBJ2-3; D tentatively reads TRBD1 or TRBD2 (5 bases each). The CDR3 loop reads CASSPTGTTSDTQYF. CDR3 DNA sequence: TGTGCCAGCAGCCCTACCGGGACGACAAGTGATACGCAGTATTTT.